This T cell receptor beta chain was retrieved from a study of blood T cell repertoires in COVID-19. Study information: Both acute and convalescent COVID-19 samples were obtained from the United States, Italy and Spain.

This CDR3 has 13 amino acids. Germline assignment: CDR1 GTSNPN and CDR2 SVGIG (reference sequence). Deletions cut 4 bases from V and 4 bases from J, with 11 bases between. Per the original data handling: The assay estimated nucleated cells by amplifying reference gene primers. The method was immunoSEQ multiplex PCR; TCRdb's version includes in-frame clones alone and lacks a portion of them. V and J calls and clone size are those listed in that table; D and trimming were worked out from the DNA. The sample yields roughly 180,000 clones, approximately 85% seen once. Sequences were obtained from peripheral blood. This sequence joins TRBV30 and TRBJ2-1; unclear D gene. The receptor was derived from an older woman with acute or convalescent COVID-19. The CDR3 loop is CAWTRLEYNEQFF. CDR3 nucleotides: TGTGCCTGGACCCGACTCGAATACAATGAGCAGTTCTTC.